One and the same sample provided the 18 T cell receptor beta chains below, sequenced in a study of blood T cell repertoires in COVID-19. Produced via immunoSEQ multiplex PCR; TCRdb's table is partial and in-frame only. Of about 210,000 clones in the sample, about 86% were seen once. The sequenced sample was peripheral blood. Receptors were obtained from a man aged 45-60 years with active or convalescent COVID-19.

This CDR3 is CASSQMGAENTIYF. In DNA, the CDR3 is TGTGCCAGCAGCCAAATGGGGGCCGAAAACACCATATATTTT. The gene calls are TRBV3-1 (or the pseudogene TRBV3-2) and TRBJ1-3; D possibly corresponds to TRBD1 (6 bases). Per germline, CDR1 LGHDT and CDR2 YNNKEL (reference sequence). The V gene lost 2 bases and the J gene lost 6 bases, with 11 bases spanning the gap. The CDR3 runs to 14 residues.

CDR3 coding DNA: TGTGCCAGCAGCATACGGACAGACCACGGTGGCTACACCTTC. Its protein is CASSIRTDHGGYTF. The chain is built from TRBV2 and TRBJ1-2, with D possibly matching TRBD1 (6 bases). V shed 6 bases and J shed 7 bases, with 18 bases lying between them. This CDR3 is 14 amino acids long. Germline V gives CDR1 SNHLY, CDR2 FYNNEI.

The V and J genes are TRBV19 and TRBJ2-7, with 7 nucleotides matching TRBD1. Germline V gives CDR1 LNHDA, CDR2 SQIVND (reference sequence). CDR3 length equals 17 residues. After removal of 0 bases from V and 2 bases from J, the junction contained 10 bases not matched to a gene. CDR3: CASSIDRPGTVAYEQYF. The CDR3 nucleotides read TGTGCCAGTAGTATAGATAGACCCGGGACAGTAGCCTACGAGCAGTACTTC. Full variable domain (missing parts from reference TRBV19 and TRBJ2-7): DGGITQSPKYLFRKEGQNVTLSCEQNLNHDAMYWYRQDPGQGLRLIYYSQIVNDFQKGDIAEGYSVSREKKESFPLTVTSAQKNPTAFYLCASSIDRPGTVAYEQYFGPGTRLTVT.

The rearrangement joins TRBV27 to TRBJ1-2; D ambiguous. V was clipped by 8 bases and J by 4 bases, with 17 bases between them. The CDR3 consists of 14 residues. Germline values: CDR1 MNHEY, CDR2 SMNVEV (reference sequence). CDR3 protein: CASRFPRVSYGYTF. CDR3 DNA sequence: TGTGCCAGCCGCTTCCCCCGGGTCTCCTATGGCTACACCTTC.

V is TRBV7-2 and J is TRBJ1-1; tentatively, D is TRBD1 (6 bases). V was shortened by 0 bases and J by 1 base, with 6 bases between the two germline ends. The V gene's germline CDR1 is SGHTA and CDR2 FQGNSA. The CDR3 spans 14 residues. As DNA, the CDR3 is TGTGCCAGCAGCTTAGCGGGGGCGAACACTGAAGCTTTCTTT. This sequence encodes CASSLAGANTEAFF.

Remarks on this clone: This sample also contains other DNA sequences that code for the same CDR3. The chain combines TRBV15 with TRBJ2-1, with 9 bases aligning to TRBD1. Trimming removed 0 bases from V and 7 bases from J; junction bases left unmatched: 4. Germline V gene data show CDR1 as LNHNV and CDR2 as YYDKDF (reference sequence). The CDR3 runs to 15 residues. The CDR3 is CATSRDRTGVNEQFF. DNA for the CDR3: TGTGCCACCAGCAGAGATAGGACAGGGGTGAATGAGCAGTTCTTC.

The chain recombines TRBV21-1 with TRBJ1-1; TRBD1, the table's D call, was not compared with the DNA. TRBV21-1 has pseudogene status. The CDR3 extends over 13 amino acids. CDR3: CASTLIGQNEAFF. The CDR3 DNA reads TGTGCCAGCACCCTCATAGGACAAAATGAAGCTTTCTTT.

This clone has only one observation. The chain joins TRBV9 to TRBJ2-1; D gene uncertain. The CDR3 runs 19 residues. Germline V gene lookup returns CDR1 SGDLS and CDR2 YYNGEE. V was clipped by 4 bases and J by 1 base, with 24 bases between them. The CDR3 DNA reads TGTGCCAGCAGCCTAACCAGGTCCCGGCGCCAGAGTTCCTACAATGAGCAGTTCTTC. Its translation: CASSLTRSRRQSSYNEQFF. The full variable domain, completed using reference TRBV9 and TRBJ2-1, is DSGVTQTPKHLITATGQRVTLRCSPRSGDLSVYWYQQSLDQGLQFLIQYYNGEERAKGNILERFSAQQFPDLHSELNLSSLELGDSALYFCASSLTRSRRQSSYNEQFFGPGTRLTVL.

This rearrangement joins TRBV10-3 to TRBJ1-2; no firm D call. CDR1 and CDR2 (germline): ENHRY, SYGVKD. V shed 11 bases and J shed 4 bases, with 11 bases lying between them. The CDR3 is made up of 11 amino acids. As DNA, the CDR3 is TGTGCCTTCGGATCGGGCTATGGCTACACCTTC. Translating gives CAFGSGYGYTF.

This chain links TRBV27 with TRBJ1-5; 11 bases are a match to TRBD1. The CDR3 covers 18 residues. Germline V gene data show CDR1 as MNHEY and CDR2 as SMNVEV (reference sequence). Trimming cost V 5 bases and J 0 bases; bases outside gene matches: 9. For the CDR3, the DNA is TGTGCCAGCAGTCAGCGGACAGGGGGCGTCGGTAGCAATCAGCCCCAGCATTTT. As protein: CASSQRTGGVGSNQPQHF.

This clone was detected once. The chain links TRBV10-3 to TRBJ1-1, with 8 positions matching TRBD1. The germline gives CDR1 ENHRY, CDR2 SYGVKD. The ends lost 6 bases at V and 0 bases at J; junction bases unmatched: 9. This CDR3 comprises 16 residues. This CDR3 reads CAIRGTGGRMNTEAFF. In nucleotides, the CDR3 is TGTGCCATCAGGGGGACAGGAGGACGCATGAACACTGAAGCTTTCTTT.

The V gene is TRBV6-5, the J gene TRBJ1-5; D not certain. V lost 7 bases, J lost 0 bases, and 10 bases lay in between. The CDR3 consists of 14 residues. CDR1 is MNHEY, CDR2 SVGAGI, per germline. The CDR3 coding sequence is TGTGCCAGCAAAGCCGAAAATAGCAATCAGCCCCAGCATTTT. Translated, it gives CASKAENSNQPQHF.

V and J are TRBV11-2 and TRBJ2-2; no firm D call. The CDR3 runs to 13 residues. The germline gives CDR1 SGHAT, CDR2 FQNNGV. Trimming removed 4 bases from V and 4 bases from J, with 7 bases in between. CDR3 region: CASSSLGTGELFF. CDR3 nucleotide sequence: TGTGCCAGCAGCTCTCTCGGCACCGGGGAGCTGTTTTTT.

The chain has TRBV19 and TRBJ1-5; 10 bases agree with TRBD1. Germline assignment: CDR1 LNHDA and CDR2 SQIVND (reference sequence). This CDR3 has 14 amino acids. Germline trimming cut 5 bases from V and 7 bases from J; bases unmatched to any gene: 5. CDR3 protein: CASSPTGGGQPQHF. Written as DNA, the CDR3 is TGTGCCAGTAGTCCGACAGGGGGCGGCCAGCCCCAGCATTTT.

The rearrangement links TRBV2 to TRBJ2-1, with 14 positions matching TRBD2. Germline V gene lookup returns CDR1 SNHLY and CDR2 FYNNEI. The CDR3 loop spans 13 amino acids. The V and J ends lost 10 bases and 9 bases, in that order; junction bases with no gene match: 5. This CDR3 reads CAMTSGRAVEQFF. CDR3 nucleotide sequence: TGTGCCATGACTAGCGGGAGGGCTGTTGAGCAGTTCTTC.

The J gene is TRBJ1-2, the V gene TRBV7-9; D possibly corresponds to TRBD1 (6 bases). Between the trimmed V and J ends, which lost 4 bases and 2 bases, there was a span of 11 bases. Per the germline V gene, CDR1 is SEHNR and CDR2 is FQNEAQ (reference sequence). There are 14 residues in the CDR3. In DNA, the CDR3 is TGTGCCAGCAGCTGGCGGGGGGCAAACTATGGCTACACCTTC. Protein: CASSWRGANYGYTF. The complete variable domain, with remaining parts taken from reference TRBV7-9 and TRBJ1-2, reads DTGVSQNPRHKITKRGQNVTFRCDPISEHNRLYWYRQTLGQGPEFLTYFQNEAQLEKSRLLSDRFSAERPKGSFSTLEIQRTEQGDSAMYLCASSWRGANYGYTFGSGTRLTVV.

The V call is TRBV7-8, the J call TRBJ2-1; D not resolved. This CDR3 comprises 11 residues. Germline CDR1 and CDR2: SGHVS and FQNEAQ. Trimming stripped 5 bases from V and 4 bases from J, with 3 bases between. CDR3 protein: CASSPYNEQFF. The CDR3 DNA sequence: TGTGCCAGCAGCCCTTACAATGAGCAGTTCTTC.

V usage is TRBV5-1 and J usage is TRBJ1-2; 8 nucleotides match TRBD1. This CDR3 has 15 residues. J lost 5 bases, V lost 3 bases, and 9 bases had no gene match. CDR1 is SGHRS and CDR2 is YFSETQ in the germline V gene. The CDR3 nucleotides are TGCGCCAGCAGCTCCTCCGGGACAGGAGGGTATGGCTACACCTTC. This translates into CASSSSGTGGYGYTF.